This TCR beta chain emerged from a study of blood T cell repertoires in COVID-19. Study summary: COVID-19 samples from acute and convalescent phases originated in the United States, Italy and Spain. PBMCs, B-cell-depleted T cells, or T cells provided the cDNA or gDNA that made up the material.

In the authors' methods: Nucleated cell number was recorded as an estimate derived from reference gene primer amplification. Only in-frame clones appear in the TCRdb table, and some are missing; sequencing was by immunoSEQ multiplex PCR. V, J and clone size derive from that table, while D and trimming were established from the DNA sequence. This table holds roughly 380,000 clones, 85% found once. The ends were cut back, 2 bases at V and 2 bases at J, with 8 bases in the middle. CDR1 is SQVTM and CDR2 is ANQGSEA in the germline V gene. The CDR3 has 13 amino acids. Sequencing used peripheral blood. The chain is built from TRBV29-1 and TRBJ2-3; D perhaps matches TRBD1 (5 bases). The TCR sequence derives from a woman aged 18-30 years with acute or convalescent COVID-19. In nucleotides, the CDR3 is TGCAGCGTTGAACAGGGTGTCACAGATACGCAGTATTTT. Translating it yields CSVEQGVTDTQYF.